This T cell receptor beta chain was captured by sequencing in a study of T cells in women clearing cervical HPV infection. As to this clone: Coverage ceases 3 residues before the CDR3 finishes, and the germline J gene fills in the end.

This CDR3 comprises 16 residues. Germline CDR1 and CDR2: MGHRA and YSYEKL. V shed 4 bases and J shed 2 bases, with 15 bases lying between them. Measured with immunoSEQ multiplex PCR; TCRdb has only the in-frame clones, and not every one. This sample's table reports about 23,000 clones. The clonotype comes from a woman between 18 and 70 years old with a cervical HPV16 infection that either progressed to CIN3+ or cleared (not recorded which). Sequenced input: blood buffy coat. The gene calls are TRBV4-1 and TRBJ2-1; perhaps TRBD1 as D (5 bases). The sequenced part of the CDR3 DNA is TGCGCCAGCAGCCCCCTTCCGGAAGGGGCCTACAATGAG. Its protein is CASSPLPEGAYNE. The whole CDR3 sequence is CASSPLPEGAYNEQFF.